This passage covers 26 T cell receptor beta chains from one sample sequenced in a study of beta chain features in type 1 diabetes. Reverse transcribing all isolated RNA meant expressed TCRB transcripts were sequenced. Here immunoSEQ multiplex PCR was the method, and the copy in TCRdb shows in-frame clones only, minus some. The sample records about 350,000 clones, roughly 21% being singletons. Sequencing input: naive CD4+ T cells from blood. These receptors were collected from a young woman in good health.

This sequence joins TRBV2 and TRBJ2-3, with 7 positions matching TRBD2. The CDR3 is made up of 15 amino acids. Germline values: CDR1 SNHLY, CDR2 FYNNEI. The trim removed 4 bases at V and 3 bases at J, leaving 7 bases unmatched. Here the CDR3 DNA reads TGTGCCAGCAGTGGGGGAGCGGGATTGACAGATACGCAGTATTTT. It yields the protein CASSGGAGLTDTQYF.

The sample holds a few counts of this clone. The chain couples TRBV7-9 to TRBJ2-5, with D perhaps matching TRBD1 (6 bases). The CDR3 extends over 13 amino acids. Looked up from germline, CDR1 is SEHNR and CDR2 is FQNEAQ (reference sequence). Deletions cut 4 bases from V and 4 bases from J, with 10 bases between. The CDR3 loop reads CASSSIGGETQYF. The CDR3 DNA reads TGTGCCAGCAGCTCCATAGGGGGAGAGACCCAGTACTTC.

The rearrangement uses TRBV30 and TRBJ2-5; tentatively, D is TRBD1 (5 bases). Germline lookup yields CDR1 GTSNPN and CDR2 SVGIG (reference sequence). Trimming pared 2 bases from V and 1 base from J, leaving 14 bases between. The CDR3 spans 15 residues. DNA for the CDR3: TGTGCCTGGAGTTCAAGGGGCGGCCTCCAAGAGACCCAGTACTTC. This codes for CAWSSRGGLQETQYF.

The chain uses TRBV7-9 and TRBJ1-4; D is perhaps TRBD1 (5 bases). Looked up from germline, CDR1 is SEHNR and CDR2 is FQNEAQ (reference sequence). The CDR3 runs 15 residues. Trimming removed 5 bases from V and 5 bases from J, with 15 bases in between. For the CDR3, the DNA is TGTGCCAGCAGCCTCACCAGGGCGGCAAATGAAAAACTGTTTTTT. This codes for CASSLTRAANEKLFF.

This clone has a handful of counts. The chain links TRBV11-2 to TRBJ2-7; 9 bases agree with TRBD2. From germline, CDR1 is SGHAT and CDR2 FQNNGV. V was clipped by 4 bases and J by 1 base; unmatched bases: 5. This CDR3 contains 15 residues. Here the CDR3 reads CASSSLTSGSYEQYF. The CDR3 DNA follows: TGTGCCAGCAGCTCGCTGACTAGCGGTTCCTACGAGCAGTACTTC. The full variable domain, its missing parts supplied by reference TRBV11-2 and TRBJ2-7, is EAGVAQSPRYKIIEKRQSVAFWCNPISGHATLYWYQQILGQGPKLLIQFQNNGVVDDSQLPKDRFSAERLKGVDSTLKIQPAKLEDSAVYLCASSSLTSGSYEQYFGPGTRLTVT.

The chain uses TRBV5-1 and TRBJ2-3; 9 positions match TRBD2. The CDR3 is made up of 14 amino acids. Losses at the gene ends were 6 bases for V and 2 bases for J; bases not matched to a gene: 4. Germline CDR1 SGHRS, CDR2 YFSETQ. The DNA of the CDR3 is TGCGCCAGCACCTTAGCGGGAGACACAGATACGCAGTATTTT. Translation gives CASTLAGDTDTQYF.

Concerning this clone: The junction shows a germline mismatch at one end, possibly a read error. This CDR3 is also generated by other DNA sequences in the sample. The chain has TRBV7-7 and TRBJ2-1; 10 bases line up with TRBD2. Germline V lookup: CDR1 SSHAT, CDR2 FNYEAQ (reference sequence). The CDR3 loop spans 15 amino acids. As DNA, the CDR3 is TGTGCTAGCAGCTTAGAACTAGCGGGGTACAATGAGCAGTTCTTC. Residues: CASSLELAGYNEQFF.

The chain carries TRBV5-1 and TRBJ2-7; TRBD1 aligns across 8 bases. The CDR3 is 15 residues long. The J segment lost 2 bases and the V segment lost 1 base, leaving 5 bases of the junction unmatched. Germline CDR1 is SGHRS and CDR2 is YFSETQ. CDR3 loop: CASSLTRQGTYEQYF. Written as DNA, the CDR3 is TGCGCCAGCAGCTTGACGAGACAGGGGACCTACGAGCAGTACTTC. The whole variable domain, remainder taken from reference TRBV5-1 and TRBJ2-7, is KAGVTQTPRYLIKTRGQQVTLSCSPISGHRSVSWYQQTPGQGLQFLFEYFSETQRNKGNFPGRFSGRQFSNSRSEMNVSTLELGDSALYLCASSLTRQGTYEQYFGPGTRLTVT.

The chain uses TRBV30 and TRBJ1-6; D unresolved. Trimming removed 2 bases at V and 8 bases at J, with 13 bases between. Germline CDR1 GTSNPN, CDR2 SVGIG (reference sequence). The CDR3 totals 14 residues. CDR3 region: CAWSWSGLDSPLHF. In DNA, the CDR3 is TGTGCCTGGAGTTGGAGCGGCCTTGATTCACCCCTCCACTTT. Filled out from reference TRBV30 and TRBJ1-6, the complete variable domain reads SQTIHQWPATLVQPVGSPLSLECTVEGTSNPNLYWYRQAAGRGLQLLFYSVGIGQISSEVPQNLSASRPQDRQFILSSKKLLLSDSGFYLCAWSWSGLDSPLHFGNGTRLTVT.

This clone was seen a handful of times. The chain recombines TRBV25-1 with TRBJ1-2; the D gene is possibly TRBD1 (6 bases). Germline V CDR1 and CDR2: MGHDK, SYGVNS. V shed 8 bases and J shed 4 bases, with 14 bases lying between them. This CDR3 contains 13 residues. The CDR3 reads CASRLQGTYGYTF. Here the CDR3 DNA reads TGTGCCAGCCGATTACAGGGAACCTATGGCTACACCTTC.

There are a few counts of this clone. The chain has TRBV27 and TRBJ2-5, with TRBD2 matching 7 bases. This CDR3 is built from 15 residues. J gave up 0 bases and V 4 bases, and 5 bases lay outside the gene matches. Germline values: CDR1 MNHEY, CDR2 SMNVEV (reference sequence). The CDR3 nucleotides read TGTGCCAGCAGTTCCCGACTAGCCGACCAAGAGACCCAGTACTTC. Protein product: CASSSRLADQETQYF.

For this clone: Additional DNA sequences in this sample encode the identical CDR3. The rearrangement joins TRBV18 to TRBJ2-7; TRBD1 agrees at 7 bases. Germline V gene data show CDR1 as KGHSH and CDR2 as LQKENI. J lost 3 bases, V lost 4 bases, and 3 bases had no gene match. The CDR3 covers 13 residues. CDR3 in DNA: TGTGCCAGCTCACTCGGACAGGACTACGAGCAGTACTTC. Translating it yields CASSLGQDYEQYF.

This clone was counted a few times. The chain is built from TRBV6-5 and TRBJ1-1, with D unresolved. This CDR3 contains 14 residues. In germline, CDR1 is MNHEY, CDR2 SVGAGI. Trimming removed 10 bases from V and 1 base from J, with 16 bases in between. This CDR3 reads CATLAGLGNTEAFF. CDR3 coding DNA: TGTGCCACCTTGGCGGGGTTAGGGAACACTGAAGCTTTCTTT.

This clone was detected only a few times. This chain joins TRBV5-4 and TRBJ2-1; D is unresolved. The CDR3 contains 13 residues. V gave up 3 bases and J gave up 8 bases, with 12 bases separating them. Looked up from germline, CDR1 is SGHNT and CDR2 is YYREEE (reference sequence). This CDR3 reads CASSSQKWYEQFF. Here the CDR3 DNA reads TGTGCCAGCAGCTCCCAGAAGTGGTATGAGCAGTTCTTC.

The chain carries TRBV7-9 and TRBJ2-5, with 11 positions matching TRBD1. The trim removed 5 bases at V and 6 bases at J, leaving 11 bases unmatched. The CDR3 has 16 residues. Per the germline V gene, CDR1 is SEHNR and CDR2 is FQNEAQ (reference sequence). The CDR3 spells CASSPLRGQGAKTQYF. CDR3 in DNA: TGTGCCAGCAGCCCCTTACGAGGACAGGGGGCAAAGACCCAGTACTTC. The entire variable domain, with the rest obtained from reference TRBV7-9 and TRBJ2-5, is as follows: DTGVSQNPRHKITKRGQNVTFRCDPISEHNRLYWYRQTLGQGPEFLTYFQNEAQLEKSRLLSDRFSAERPKGSFSTLEIQRTEQGDSAMYLCASSPLRGQGAKTQYFGPGTRLLVL.

This clone has a handful of counts. The rearrangement uses TRBV30 and TRBJ2-3; D is ambiguous. The V end was cut by 3 bases, the J end by 4 bases, with 14 bases between. The CDR3 runs to 14 residues. From germline, CDR1 is GTSNPN and CDR2 SVGIG (reference sequence). Written as DNA, the CDR3 is TGTGCCTGGAGGGCGGTATTCCGCCCAGATACGCAGTATTTT. It yields the protein CAWRAVFRPDTQYF.

The genes are TRBV10-3 and TRBJ2-6, with a tentative D call TRBD1 (6 bases). This CDR3 region has 15 residues. V was trimmed by 6 bases and J by 0 bases, leaving 9 bases between them. Germline CDR1 is ENHRY and CDR2 is SYGVKD. The CDR3 DNA is TGTGCCATCAGGCAGGGGTCCTCTGGGGCCAACGTCCTGACTTTC. Amino acid sequence: CAIRQGSSGANVLTF.

This clone was detected once. Other DNA sequences from this sample encode an identical CDR3 as well. The chain joins TRBV9 to TRBJ2-5; TRBD2 matches 7 bases. J was trimmed by 5 bases and V by 0 bases; bases with no gene match: 4. Germline loops: CDR1 SGDLS, CDR2 YYNGEE. This CDR3 comprises 14 residues. The CDR3 loop reads CASSVGTSRETQYF. DNA of the CDR3: TGTGCCAGCAGCGTAGGGACTAGTAGGGAGACCCAGTACTTC.

This clone was detected a few times. The gene calls are TRBV2 and TRBJ2-7, with D perhaps matching TRBD1 (5 bases). This CDR3 has 13 amino acids. The germline V gene has CDR1 SNHLY and CDR2 FYNNEI. V lost 2 bases to trimming and J lost 9 bases, with 14 bases between them. CDR3 DNA: TGTGCCAGCAGTGAAATAGGGGAACCGGGGCAGTACTTC. Its protein is CASSEIGEPGQYF.

The CDR3 DNA reads as TGTGCCAGTAGTACCTCTAGCGGGAGAGTAAATCCCAATGAGCAGTTCTTC. Its protein product is CASSTSSGRVNPNEQFF. The chain carries TRBV19 and TRBJ2-1; 10 nucleotides match TRBD2. The CDR3 sequence is 17 residues long. V was pared by 4 bases and J by 6 bases, with 12 bases of the junction left unmatched. The germline gives CDR1 LNHDA, CDR2 SQIVND (reference sequence).

The sample holds a few counts of this clone. The chain carries TRBV30 and TRBJ1-5; 8 bases agree with TRBD1. Trimming removed 5 bases from V and 6 bases from J; junction bases left unmatched: 6. This CDR3 is built from 13 residues. Germline V lookup: CDR1 GTSNPN, CDR2 SVGIG (reference sequence). This chain's CDR3 is CAWGTGGGQPQHF. DNA of the CDR3: TGTGCCTGGGGCACAGGGGGAGGTCAGCCCCAGCATTTT. Filled out from reference TRBV30 and TRBJ1-5, the complete variable domain reads SQTIHQWPATLVQPVGSPLSLECTVEGTSNPNLYWYRQAAGRGLQLLFYSVGIGQISSEVPQNLSASRPQDRQFILSSKKLLLSDSGFYLCAWGTGGGQPQHFGDGTRLSIL.

This clone was counted only a few times. This chain links TRBV30 with TRBJ1-1; D is unresolved. Germline CDR1 reads GTSNPN; CDR2 reads SVGIG (reference sequence). The CDR3 length is 12 residues. V shed 2 bases and J shed 6 bases, with 10 bases lying between them. The CDR3 is CAWSRMEAEAFF. The CDR3 DNA is TGTGCCTGGAGTAGGATGGAGGCTGAAGCTTTCTTT. Complete variable domain (other parts from reference TRBV30 and TRBJ1-1): SQTIHQWPATLVQPVGSPLSLECTVEGTSNPNLYWYRQAAGRGLQLLFYSVGIGQISSEVPQNLSASRPQDRQFILSSKKLLLSDSGFYLCAWSRMEAEAFFGQGTRLTVV.

The chain recombines TRBV25-1 with TRBJ2-5, with TRBD2 identical over 14 bases. Germline-derived CDR1 and CDR2 are MGHDK and SYGVNS. The CDR3 runs 16 residues. The V gene end was trimmed by 4 bases and the J gene end by 4 bases; junction bases not matched to a gene: 5. The DNA of the CDR3 is TGTGCCAGCAGTGTAGGACTAGCGGGAGGAGGAGAGACCCAGTACTTC. Its protein is CASSVGLAGGGETQYF.

In DNA, the CDR3 is TGCAGCTCCGTGACAGGGACGAACACTGAAGCTTTCTTT. Encoded protein: CSSVTGTNTEAFF. The V call is TRBV29-1, the J call TRBJ1-1, with TRBD1 identical over 7 bases. Germline V gene sequence: CDR1 SQVTM, CDR2 ANQGSEA. With V trimmed by 8 bases and J by 1 base, 7 bases remained unmatched. The CDR3 contains 13 residues.

This clone has just a few counts. The rearrangement links TRBV4-2 to TRBJ2-7; 9 nucleotides agree with TRBD2. Unmatched junction bases numbered 6, after V lost 0 bases and J lost 0 bases. From germline, CDR1 is LGHNA and CDR2 YNFKEQ. The CDR3 covers 17 residues. CDR3 nucleotides: TGTGCCAGCAGCCAAGATACAGCGGGGGGCTTCTCCTACGAGCAGTACTTC. Amino acids: CASSQDTAGGFSYEQYF.

The V call is TRBV7-3, the J call TRBJ2-3; D is possibly TRBD2 (5 bases). This CDR3 comprises 14 residues. Germline CDR1 SGHTA, CDR2 FQGTGA. V lost 4 bases and J lost 14, with 22 bases in between. CDR3 nucleotide sequence: TGTGCCAGCAGCTCCGAGGGAACGCAAGCCGCGCCGTATTTT. Its translation is CASSSEGTQAAPYF. The variable domain in full, with the rest retrieved from reference TRBV7-3 and TRBJ2-3, is GAGVSQTPSNKVTEKGKYVELRCDPISGHTALYWYRQSLGQGPEFLIYFQGTGAADDSGLPNDRFFAVRPEGSVSTLKIQRTERGDSAVYLCASSSEGTQAAPYFGPGTRLTVL.